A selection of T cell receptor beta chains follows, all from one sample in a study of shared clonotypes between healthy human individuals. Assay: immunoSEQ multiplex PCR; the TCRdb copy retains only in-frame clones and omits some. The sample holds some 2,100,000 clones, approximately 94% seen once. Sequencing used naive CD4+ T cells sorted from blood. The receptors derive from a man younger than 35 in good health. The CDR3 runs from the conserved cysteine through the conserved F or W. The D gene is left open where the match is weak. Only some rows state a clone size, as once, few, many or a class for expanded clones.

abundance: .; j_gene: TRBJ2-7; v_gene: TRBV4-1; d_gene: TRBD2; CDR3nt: TGCGCCAGCAGCCAAGTTAAGCCGGGGGGACCCTACGAGCAGTACTTC; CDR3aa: CASSQVKPGGPYEQYF
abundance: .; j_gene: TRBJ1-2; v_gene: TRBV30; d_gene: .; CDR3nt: TGTGCCTGGAGTGTTAAGAGGGGGACGGGCTACACCTTC; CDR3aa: CAWSVKRGTGYTF
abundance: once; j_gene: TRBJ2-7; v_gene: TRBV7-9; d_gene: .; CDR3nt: TGTGCCAGCAGCTTAGGCGTACGGGACAGCGGGTCCGAGCAGTACTTC; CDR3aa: CASSLGVRDSGSEQYF
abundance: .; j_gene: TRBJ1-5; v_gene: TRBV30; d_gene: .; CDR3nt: TGTGCCTGGACAACAGGTCCCCTTAATCAGCCCCAGCATTTT; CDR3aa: CAWTTGPLNQPQHF
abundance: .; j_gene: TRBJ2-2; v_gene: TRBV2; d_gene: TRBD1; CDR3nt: TGTGCCAGCAGGCAACAGGGGAAAAACACCGGGGAGCTGTTTTTT; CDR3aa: CASRQQGKNTGELFF
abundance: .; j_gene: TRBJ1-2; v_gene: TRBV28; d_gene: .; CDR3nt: TGTGCCAGCAGTTTAGCGATCAGATCTAACTATGGCTACACCTTC; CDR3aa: CASSLAIRSNYGYTF
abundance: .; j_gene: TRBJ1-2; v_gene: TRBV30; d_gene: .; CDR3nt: TGTGCCTGGAGGTACGGGGGGAACTATGGCTACACCTTC; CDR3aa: CAWRYGGNYGYTF
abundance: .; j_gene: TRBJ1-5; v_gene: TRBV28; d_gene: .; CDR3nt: TGTGCCAGCAGTCGCGGGACCGACAATCAGCCCCAGCATTTT; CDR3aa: CASSRGTDNQPQHF
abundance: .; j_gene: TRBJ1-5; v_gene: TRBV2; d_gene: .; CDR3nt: TGTGCCAGCAGGTCGGATAGCAATCAGCCCCAGCATTTT; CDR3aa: CASRSDSNQPQHF
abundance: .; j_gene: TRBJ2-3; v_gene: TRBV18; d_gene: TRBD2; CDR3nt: TGTGCCAGCTCACCCTTGTCTAGCGGGGGGACAGATACGCAGTATTTT; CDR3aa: CASSPLSSGGTDTQYF
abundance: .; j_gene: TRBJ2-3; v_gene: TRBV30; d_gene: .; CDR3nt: TGTGCCTGGAGCGGGAAAGCCGCGACAACCACAGATACGCAGTATTTT; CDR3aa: CAWSGKAATTTDTQYF
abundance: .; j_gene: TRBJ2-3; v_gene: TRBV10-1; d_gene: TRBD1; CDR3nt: TGCGCCAGCAGCCTGGACAGGGGGTATAATACGCAGTATTTT; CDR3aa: CASSLDRGYNTQYF
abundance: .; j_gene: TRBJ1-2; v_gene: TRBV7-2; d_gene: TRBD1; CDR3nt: TGTGCCAGCAGCCAAGGACAGGCGACAAACTATGGCTACACCTTC; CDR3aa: CASSQGQATNYGYTF
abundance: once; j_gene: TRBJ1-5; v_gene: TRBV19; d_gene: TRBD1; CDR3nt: TGTGCCAGTAGTATCCTTTACAGGGGAACGGATCAGCCCCAGCATTTT; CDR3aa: CASSILYRGTDQPQHF
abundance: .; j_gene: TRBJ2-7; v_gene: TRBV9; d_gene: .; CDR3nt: TGTGCCAGCAGCCTGGGTCCCGACGATGTGCAGTACTTC; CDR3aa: CASSLGPDDVQYF
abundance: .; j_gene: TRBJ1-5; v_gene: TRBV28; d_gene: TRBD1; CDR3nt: TGTGCCAGCAGTTTGGGACAGTACTATAGCAATCAGCCCCAGCATTTT; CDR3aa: CASSLGQYYSNQPQHF
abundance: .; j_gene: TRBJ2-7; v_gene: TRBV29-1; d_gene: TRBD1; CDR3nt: TGCAGCGTTGAAGGGGACAGGGTCCTCGAGCAGTACTTC; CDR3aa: CSVEGDRVLEQYF
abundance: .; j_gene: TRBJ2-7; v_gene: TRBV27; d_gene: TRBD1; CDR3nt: TGTGCCAGCAGTTTCGGGACAGGGGCCCACGAGCAGTACTTC; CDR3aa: CASSFGTGAHEQYF
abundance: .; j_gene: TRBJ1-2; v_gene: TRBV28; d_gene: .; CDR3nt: TGTGCCAGCAGCCTCGTTACAAACTATGGCTACACCTTC; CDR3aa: CASSLVTNYGYTF
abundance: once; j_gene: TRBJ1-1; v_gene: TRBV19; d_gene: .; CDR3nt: TGTGCCAGTATCCAGGTTGGGAACACTGAAGCTTTCTTT; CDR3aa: CASIQVGNTEAFF
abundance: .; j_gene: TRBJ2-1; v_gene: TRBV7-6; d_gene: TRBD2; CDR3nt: TGTGCCAGCAGCGTAGAAGCCCGGACTAGCGGGGGGGCCTACAATGAGCAGTTCTTC; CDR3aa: CASSVEARTSGGAYNEQFF
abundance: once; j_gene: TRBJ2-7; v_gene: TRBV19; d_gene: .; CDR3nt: TGTGCCAGTAGTAGGGAGCGCCTTGGGCCCTACGAGCAGTACTTC; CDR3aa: CASSRERLGPYEQYF
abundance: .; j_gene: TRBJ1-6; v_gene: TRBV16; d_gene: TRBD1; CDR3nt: TGTGCCAGCAGCCCAGGGGGACATCTGGGATCACCCCTCCACTTT; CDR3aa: CASSPGGHLGSPLHF
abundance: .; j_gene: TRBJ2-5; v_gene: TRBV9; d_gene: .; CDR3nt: TGTGCCAGCAGCCTACCAGGGAAAGAGACCCAGTACTTC; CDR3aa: CASSLPGKETQYF
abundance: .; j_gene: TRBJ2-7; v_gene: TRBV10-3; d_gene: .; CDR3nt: TGTGCCATCAGTCTCGGGCAGGGCAACGAGCAGTACTTC; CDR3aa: CAISLGQGNEQYF
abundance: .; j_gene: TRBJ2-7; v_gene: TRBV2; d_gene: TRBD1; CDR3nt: TGTGCCAGCAGTGGTACTTTCGACAGGGACGAGCAGTACTTC; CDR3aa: CASSGTFDRDEQYF
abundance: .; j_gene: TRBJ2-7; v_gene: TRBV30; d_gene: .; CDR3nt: TGTGCCTGGAATGGTTTCGGGTCCGAGCAGTACTTC; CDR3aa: CAWNGFGSEQYF
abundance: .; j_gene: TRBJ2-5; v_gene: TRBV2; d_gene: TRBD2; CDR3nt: TGTGCCAGCAGAGAAGGACTAGCTGGGACCCAGTACTTC; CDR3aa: CASREGLAGTQYF
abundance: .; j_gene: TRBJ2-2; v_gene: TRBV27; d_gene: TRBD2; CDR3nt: TGTGCCAGCAGTTTTGGACTAGAGACCGGGGAGCTGTTTTTT; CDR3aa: CASSFGLETGELFF
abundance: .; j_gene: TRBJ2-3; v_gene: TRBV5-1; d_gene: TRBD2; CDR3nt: TGCGCCAGCAGCTCGGTAGCGGGGGAAGATACGCAGTATTTT; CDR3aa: CASSSVAGEDTQYF
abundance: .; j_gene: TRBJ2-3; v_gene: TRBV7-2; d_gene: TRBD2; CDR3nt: TGTGCCAGCAGCTTTAGGGGGACTAGCGGCACAGATACGCAGTATTTT; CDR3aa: CASSFRGTSGTDTQYF
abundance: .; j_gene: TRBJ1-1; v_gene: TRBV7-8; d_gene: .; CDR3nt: TGTGCCAGCAGCTTATCTGGGTACGGGGCTTTCTTT; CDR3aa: CASSLSGYGAFF
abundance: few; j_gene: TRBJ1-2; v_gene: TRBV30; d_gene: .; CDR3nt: TGTGCCTGGAGTGTAGTTCCCCTCTATGGCTACACCTTC; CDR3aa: CAWSVVPLYGYTF
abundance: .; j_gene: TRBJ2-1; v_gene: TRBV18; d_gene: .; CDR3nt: TGTGCCAGCTCACCGGTGCTAGACTCCTACAATGAGCAGTTCTTC; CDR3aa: CASSPVLDSYNEQFF
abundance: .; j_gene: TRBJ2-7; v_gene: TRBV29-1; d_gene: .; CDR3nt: TGCAGCGTTGAGTTGCAGGGTGTAGGGCTCGAGCAGTACTTC; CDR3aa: CSVELQGVGLEQYF
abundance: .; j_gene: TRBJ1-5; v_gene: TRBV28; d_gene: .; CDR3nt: TGTGCCAGCAGTCCGGGGCAGGGGAGCAATCAGCCCCAGCATTTT; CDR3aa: CASSPGQGSNQPQHF
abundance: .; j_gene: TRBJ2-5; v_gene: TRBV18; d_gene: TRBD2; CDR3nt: TGTGCCAGCTCACCAAGGCTAGCGGGGGGGCCGGAGACCCAGTACTTC; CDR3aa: CASSPRLAGGPETQYF
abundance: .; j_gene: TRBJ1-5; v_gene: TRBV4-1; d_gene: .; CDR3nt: TGCGCCGCCGCAAGGGTGGAGGGAGAGCCCCAGCATTTT; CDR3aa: CAAARVEGEPQHF
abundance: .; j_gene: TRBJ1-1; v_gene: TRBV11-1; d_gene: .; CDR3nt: TGTGCCAGCAGCTTAGTGTCTGCGTCTGAAGCTTTCTTT; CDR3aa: CASSLVSASEAFF
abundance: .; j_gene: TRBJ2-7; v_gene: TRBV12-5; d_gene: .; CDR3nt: TGTGCTAGTGGGACCGACGGAGCCTACGAGCAGTACTTC; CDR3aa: CASGTDGAYEQYF
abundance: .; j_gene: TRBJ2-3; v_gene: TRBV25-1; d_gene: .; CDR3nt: TGTGCCAGCAGTGTTTCCGGGGGCTATACGCAGTATTTT; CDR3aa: CASSVSGGYTQYF
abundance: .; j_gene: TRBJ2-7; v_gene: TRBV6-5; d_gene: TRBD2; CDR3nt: TGTGCCAGCAGCCGGGGAGGGGCCCAATCCTACGAGCAGTACTTC; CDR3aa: CASSRGGAQSYEQYF
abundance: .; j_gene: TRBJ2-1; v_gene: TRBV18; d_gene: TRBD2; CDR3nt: TGTGCCAGCTCACCGCTAGCGGGGGTTTGGAATGAGCAGTTCTTC; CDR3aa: CASSPLAGVWNEQFF
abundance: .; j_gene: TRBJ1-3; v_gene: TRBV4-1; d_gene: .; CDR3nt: TGCGCCAGCAGCCAGGTCGAAAGCTCTGGAAACACCATATATTTT; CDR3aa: CASSQVESSGNTIYF
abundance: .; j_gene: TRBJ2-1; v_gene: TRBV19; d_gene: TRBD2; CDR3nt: TGTGCCAGCAGCACCGGACTAGGCTCCTACAATGAGCAGTTCTTC; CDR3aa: CASSTGLGSYNEQFF
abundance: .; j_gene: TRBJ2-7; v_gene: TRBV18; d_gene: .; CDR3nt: TGTGCCAGCTCACAAGGCAGGGGTTCATACGAGCAGTACTTC; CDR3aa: CASSQGRGSYEQYF
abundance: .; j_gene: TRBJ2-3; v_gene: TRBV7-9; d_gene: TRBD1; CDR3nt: TGTGCCAGCAGTTCGACAGGGGGCGCGGACACAGATACGCAGTATTTT; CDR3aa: CASSSTGGADTDTQYF
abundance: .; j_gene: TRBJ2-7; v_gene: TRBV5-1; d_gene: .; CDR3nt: TGCGCCAGCAGCTTGGTCGTCAGCTCCTACGAGCAGTACTTC; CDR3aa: CASSLVVSSYEQYF
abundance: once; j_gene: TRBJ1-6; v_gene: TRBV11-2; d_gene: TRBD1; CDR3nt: TGTGCCAGCAGCTTCGGGACAGCGAATTCACCCCTCCACTTT; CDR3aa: CASSFGTANSPLHF
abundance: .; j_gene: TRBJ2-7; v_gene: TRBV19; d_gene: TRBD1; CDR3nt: TGTGCCAGTAGTTCGAATGGACAGGTTCAGGGGCAGTACTTC; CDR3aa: CASSSNGQVQGQYF
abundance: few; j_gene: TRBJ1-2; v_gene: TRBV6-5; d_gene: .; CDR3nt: TGTGCCAGCAGTTACTCGTTACTTCTACACTATGGCTACACCTTC; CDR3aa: CASSYSLLLHYGYTF